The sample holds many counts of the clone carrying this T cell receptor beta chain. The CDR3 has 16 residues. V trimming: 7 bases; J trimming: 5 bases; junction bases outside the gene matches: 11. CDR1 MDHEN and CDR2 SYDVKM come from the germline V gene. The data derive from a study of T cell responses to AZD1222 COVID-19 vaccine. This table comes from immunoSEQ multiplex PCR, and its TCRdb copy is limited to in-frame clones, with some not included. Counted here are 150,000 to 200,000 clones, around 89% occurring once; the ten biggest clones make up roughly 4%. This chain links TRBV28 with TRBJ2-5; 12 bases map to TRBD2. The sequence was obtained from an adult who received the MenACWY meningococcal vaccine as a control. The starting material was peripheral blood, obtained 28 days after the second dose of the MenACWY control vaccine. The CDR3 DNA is TGTGCCAGCACCGCATCCCTAGCGGGAGGGGGGGAGACCCAGTACTTC. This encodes CASTASLAGGGETQYF.